This T cell receptor (beta chain) was retrieved from a study of T-cell reconstitution after alpha-beta-depleted transplantation in children. Study-level points and caveats: High day-60 TCRbeta diversity in some patients came from surviving recipient T cells and thymic progenitors. Several hundred rapidly expanded clones from non-depleted graft cells reportedly supplied alpha-beta T cells about two months post-transplant. Once a year had passed after transplant, T-cell counts and diversity came mostly from newly produced T cells.

To note about this clonotype: Antigen unknown.

It was with unique molecular identifiers that the TCRbeta library was prepared. Using its own MiXCR run on the PCR reads, TCRdb lists one record per CDR3 protein. The sample lists about 98,000 distinct CDR3 sequences; around 6.1% were seen once. The CDR3 is made up of 15 amino acids. Germline lookup yields CDR1 LNHNV and CDR2 YYDKDF (reference sequence). Losses at the gene ends were 0 bases for V and 5 bases for J; bases not matched to a gene: 4. The source was PBMCs, mostly from graft donor cells, collected 60 days after TCRalphabeta/CD19-depleted stem cell transplant. This TCR derives from a female patient aged 2 to 10 who had a stem cell transplant for Fanconi anemia, so the T cells may come from the graft donor. The chain joins TRBV15 to TRBJ1-2; 9 bases align to TRBD1. In nucleotides, the CDR3 is TGTGCCACCAGCAGAGATCTTGGGACAGGGTATGGCTACACCTTC. This encodes CATSRDLGTGYGYTF.